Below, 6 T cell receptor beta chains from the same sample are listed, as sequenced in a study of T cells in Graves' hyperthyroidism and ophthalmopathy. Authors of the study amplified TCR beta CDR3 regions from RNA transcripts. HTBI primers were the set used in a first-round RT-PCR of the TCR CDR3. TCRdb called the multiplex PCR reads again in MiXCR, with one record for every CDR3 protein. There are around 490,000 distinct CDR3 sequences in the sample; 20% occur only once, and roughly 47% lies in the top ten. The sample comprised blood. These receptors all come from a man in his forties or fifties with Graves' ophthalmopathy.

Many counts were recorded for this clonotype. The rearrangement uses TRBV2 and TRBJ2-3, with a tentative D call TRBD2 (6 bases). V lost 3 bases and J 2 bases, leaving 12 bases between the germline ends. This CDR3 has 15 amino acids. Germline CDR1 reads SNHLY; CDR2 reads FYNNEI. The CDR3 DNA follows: TGTGCCAGCAGTGAGACTAGGCCATTCACAGATACGCAGTATTTT. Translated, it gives CASSETRPFTDTQYF.

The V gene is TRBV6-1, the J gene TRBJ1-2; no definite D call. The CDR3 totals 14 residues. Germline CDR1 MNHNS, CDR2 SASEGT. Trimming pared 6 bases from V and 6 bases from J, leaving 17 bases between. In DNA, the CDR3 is TGTGCCAGCAGCCCACGGGGTATCGGGAATGGCTACACCTTC. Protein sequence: CASSPRGIGNGYTF.

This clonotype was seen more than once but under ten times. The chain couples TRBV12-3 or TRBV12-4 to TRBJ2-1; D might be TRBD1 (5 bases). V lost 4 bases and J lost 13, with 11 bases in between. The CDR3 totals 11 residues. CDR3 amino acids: CASSSPWGQFF. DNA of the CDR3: TGTGCCAGCAGTTCCCCGTGGGGCCAGTTCTTC.

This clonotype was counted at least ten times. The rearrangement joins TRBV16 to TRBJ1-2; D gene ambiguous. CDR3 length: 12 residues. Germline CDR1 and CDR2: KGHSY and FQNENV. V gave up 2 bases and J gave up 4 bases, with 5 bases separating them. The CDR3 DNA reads TGTGCCAGCAGCCAAGACGGCTATGGCTACACCTTC. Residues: CASSQDGYGYTF.

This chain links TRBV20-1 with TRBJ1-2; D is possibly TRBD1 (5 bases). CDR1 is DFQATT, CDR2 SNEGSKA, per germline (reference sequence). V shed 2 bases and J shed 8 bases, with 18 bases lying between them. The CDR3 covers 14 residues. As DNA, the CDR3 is TGCAGTGCTAGAACCCCAGGGATAATTCAAGGCTACACCTTC. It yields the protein CSARTPGIIQGYTF.

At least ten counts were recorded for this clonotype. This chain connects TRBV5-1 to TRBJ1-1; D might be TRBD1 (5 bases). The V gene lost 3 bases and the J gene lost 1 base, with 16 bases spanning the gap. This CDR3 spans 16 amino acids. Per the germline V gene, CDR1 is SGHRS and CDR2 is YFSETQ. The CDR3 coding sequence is TGCGCCAGCAGCTGGGGGGGACGGCAGCCGAACACTGAAGCTTTCTTT. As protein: CASSWGGRQPNTEAFF. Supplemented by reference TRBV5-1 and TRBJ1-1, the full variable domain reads KAGVTQTPRYLIKTRGQQVTLSCSPISGHRSVSWYQQTPGQGLQFLFEYFSETQRNKGNFPGRFSGRQFSNSRSEMNVSTLELGDSALYLCASSWGGRQPNTEAFFGQGTRLTVV.